The T cell receptor beta chain under discussion was sequenced for a study of human T cells and chemical hapten exposure. TCRdb called the RACE reads again in MiXCR, with one record for every CDR3 protein. The sample lists approximately 180,000 distinct CDR3 sequences; nearly 30% were seen once. CDR1 DFQATT and CDR2 SNEGSKA come from the germline V gene (reference sequence). Trimming removed 0 bases from V and 4 bases from J, with 14 bases in between. The CDR3 runs to 15 residues. Indicated time point: pre-sensitization, week 0. Noted treatment: therapeutic diphenylcyclopropenone sensitization with weekly scalp DPC.

The receptor was isolated from a woman in her twenties or thirties with alopecia areata. Some clones in this sample may be carry-over from other donors' samples. The chain recombines TRBV20-1 with TRBJ2-3; D is perhaps TRBD1 or TRBD2 (7 bases each). The sequenced sample was whole blood, obtained in connection with sensitization to the hapten diphenylcyclopropenone (DPC). CDR3 protein: CSARDAGGVADTQYF. The DNA for the CDR3 is TGCAGTGCTAGAGATGCAGGGGGGGTGGCAGATACGCAGTATTTT.